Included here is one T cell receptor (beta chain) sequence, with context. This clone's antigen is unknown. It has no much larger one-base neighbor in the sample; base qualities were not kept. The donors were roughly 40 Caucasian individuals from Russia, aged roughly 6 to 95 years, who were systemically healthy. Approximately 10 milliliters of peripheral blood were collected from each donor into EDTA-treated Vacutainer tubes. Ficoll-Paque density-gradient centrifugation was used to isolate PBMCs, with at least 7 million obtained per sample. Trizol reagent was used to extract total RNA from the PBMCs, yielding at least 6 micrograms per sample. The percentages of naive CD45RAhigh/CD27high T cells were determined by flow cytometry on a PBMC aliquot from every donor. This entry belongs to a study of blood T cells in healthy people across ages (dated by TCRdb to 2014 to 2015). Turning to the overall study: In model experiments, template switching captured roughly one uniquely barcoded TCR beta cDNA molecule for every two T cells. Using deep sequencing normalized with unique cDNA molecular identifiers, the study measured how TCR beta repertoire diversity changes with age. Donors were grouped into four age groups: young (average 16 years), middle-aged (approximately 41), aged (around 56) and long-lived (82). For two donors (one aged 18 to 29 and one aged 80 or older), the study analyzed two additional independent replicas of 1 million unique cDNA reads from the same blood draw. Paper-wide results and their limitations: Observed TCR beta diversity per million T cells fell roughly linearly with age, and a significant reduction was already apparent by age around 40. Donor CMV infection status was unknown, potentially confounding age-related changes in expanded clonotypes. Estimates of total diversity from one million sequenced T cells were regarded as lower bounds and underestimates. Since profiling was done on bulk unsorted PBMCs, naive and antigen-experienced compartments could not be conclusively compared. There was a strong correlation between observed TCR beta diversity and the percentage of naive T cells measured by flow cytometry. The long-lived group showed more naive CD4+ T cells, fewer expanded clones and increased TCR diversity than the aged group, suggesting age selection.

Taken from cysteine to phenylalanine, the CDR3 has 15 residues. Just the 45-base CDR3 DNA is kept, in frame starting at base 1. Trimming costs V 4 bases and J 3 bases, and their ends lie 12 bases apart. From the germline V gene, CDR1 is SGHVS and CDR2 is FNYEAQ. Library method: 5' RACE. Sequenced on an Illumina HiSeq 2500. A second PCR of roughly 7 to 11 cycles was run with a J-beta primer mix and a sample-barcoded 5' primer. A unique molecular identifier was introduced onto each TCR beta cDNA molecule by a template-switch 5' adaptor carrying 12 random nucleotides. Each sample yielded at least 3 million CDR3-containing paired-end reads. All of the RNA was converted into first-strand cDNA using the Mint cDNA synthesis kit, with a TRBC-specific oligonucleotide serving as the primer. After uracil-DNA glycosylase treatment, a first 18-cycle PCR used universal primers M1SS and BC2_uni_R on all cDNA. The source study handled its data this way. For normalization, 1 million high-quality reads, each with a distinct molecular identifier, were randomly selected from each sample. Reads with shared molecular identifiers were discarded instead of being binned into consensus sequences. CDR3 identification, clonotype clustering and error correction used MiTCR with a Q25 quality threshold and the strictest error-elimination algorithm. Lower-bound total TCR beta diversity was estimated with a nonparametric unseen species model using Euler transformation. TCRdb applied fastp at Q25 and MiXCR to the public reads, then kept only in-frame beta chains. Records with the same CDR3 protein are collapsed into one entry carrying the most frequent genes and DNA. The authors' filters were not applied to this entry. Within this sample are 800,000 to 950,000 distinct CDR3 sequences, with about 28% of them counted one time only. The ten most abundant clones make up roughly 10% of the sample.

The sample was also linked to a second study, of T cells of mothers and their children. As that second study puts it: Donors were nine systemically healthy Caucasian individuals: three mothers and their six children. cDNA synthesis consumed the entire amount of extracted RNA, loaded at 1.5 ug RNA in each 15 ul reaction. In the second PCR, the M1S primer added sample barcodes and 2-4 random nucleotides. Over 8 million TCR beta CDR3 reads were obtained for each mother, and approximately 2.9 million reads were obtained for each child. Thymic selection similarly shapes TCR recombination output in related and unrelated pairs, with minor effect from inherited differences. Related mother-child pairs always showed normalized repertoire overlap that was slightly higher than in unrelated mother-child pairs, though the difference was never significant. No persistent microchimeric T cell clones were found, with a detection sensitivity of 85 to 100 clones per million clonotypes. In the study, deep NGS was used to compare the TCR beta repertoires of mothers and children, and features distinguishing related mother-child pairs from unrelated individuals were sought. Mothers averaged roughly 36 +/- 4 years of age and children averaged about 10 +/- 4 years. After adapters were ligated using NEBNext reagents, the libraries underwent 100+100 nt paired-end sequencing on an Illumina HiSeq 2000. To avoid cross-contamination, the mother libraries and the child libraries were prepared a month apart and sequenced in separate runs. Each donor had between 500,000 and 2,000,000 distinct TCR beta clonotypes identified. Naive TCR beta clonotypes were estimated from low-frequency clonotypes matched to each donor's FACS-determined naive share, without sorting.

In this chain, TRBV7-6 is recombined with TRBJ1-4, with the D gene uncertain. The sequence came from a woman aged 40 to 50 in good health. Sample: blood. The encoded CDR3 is CASSSANAANEKLFF. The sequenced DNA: TGTGCCAGCAGCTCCGCAAACGCGGCTAATGAAAAACTGTTTTTT.